Below are 25 T cell receptor beta chains sequenced from a single sample in a study of T cells in Graves' hyperthyroidism and ophthalmopathy. What was amplified from RNA transcripts were TCR beta CDR3 regions. A first-round RT-PCR of the TCR CDR3 used the HTBI primer set. TCRdb re-called the multiplex PCR reads with MiXCR, one entry per CDR3 protein. The repertoire consists of some 600,000 distinct CDR3 sequences, with approximately 15% occurring once and the leading ten covering 5% to 7%. The sequenced material came from blood. The receptor set was obtained from a woman under 40 with Graves' hyperthyroidism that later progressed to Graves' ophthalmopathy.

DNA for the CDR3: TGTGCCAGCAGTTTCCTGGGGGGTGAGCAGTTCTTC. This codes for CASSFLGGEQFF. The V gene is TRBV6-2 or TRBV6-3, the J gene TRBJ2-1; D might be TRBD2 (6 bases). V was clipped by 4 bases and J by 9 bases, with 10 bases between them. CDR1 is MNHEY, CDR2 SVGEGT, per germline. The CDR3 has 12 amino acids.

A remark on this clonotype: This may be a read error: a much more frequent sequence differs by one nucleotide. This chain connects TRBV3-1 to TRBJ2-7; unclear D gene. Germline V lookup: CDR1 LGHDT, CDR2 YNNKEL (reference sequence). The CDR3 runs 14 residues. CDR3 DNA: TGTGCCAGCGGCCAAGATAGGAGAGTCTACGAGCAGTACTTC. Residues: CASGQDRRVYEQYF.

At least ten counts were recorded for this clonotype. The chain carries TRBV20-1 and TRBJ2-3, with TRBD2 identical over 10 bases. Germline CDR1 is DFQATT and CDR2 is SNEGSKA (reference sequence). The ends lost 7 bases at V and 6 bases at J; junction bases unmatched: 10. This CDR3 is 14 amino acids long. The CDR3 DNA sequence: TGCAGTGGGGGAGCGGGAGGGCCCAGGGATACGCAGTATTTT. This gives the protein CSGGAGGPRDTQYF.

This clonotype has a handful of counts. The chain links TRBV6-1 to TRBJ1-3, with 9 bases identical to TRBD1. The CDR3 loop spans 14 amino acids. The trim removed 5 bases at V and 8 bases at J, leaving 7 bases unmatched. The germline CDR1 and CDR2 sequences are MNHNS and SASEGT. The CDR3 nucleotides read TGTGCCAGCAGTCCGACAGGGGGGAAAGACACCATATATTTT. Its protein product is CASSPTGGKDTIYF.

The gene calls are TRBV20-1 and TRBJ1-2, with unresolved D. CDR1 is DFQATT and CDR2 is SNEGSKA in the germline V gene (reference sequence). Trimming removed 0 bases from V and 3 bases from J, with 8 bases in between. This CDR3 has 13 residues. In DNA form, the CDR3 reads TGCAGTGCTAGAGATGAAGTAGACTATGGCTACACCTTC. Its protein is CSARDEVDYGYTF.

The chain couples TRBV28 to TRBJ2-7; tentative D call: TRBD2 (7 bases). From germline, CDR1 is MDHEN and CDR2 SYDVKM. The CDR3 consists of 14 residues. The ends were cut back, 7 bases at V and 4 bases at J, with 17 bases in the middle. The CDR3 bases are TGTGCCAGCACCCCTAGGGGGGGCCCGTACGAGCAGTACTTC. It encodes CASTPRGGPYEQYF.

This chain connects TRBV5-5 to TRBJ2-7; D assignment may be TRBD1 or TRBD2 (6 bases each). The CDR3 totals 15 residues. Germline CDR1 SGHKS, CDR2 YYEKEE (reference sequence). V was pared by 0 bases and J by 6 bases, with 16 bases between. The DNA for the CDR3 is TGTGCCAGCAGCTTGGGGGGGGCGCTGTCCATCGAGCAGTACTTC. Translated, it gives CASSLGGALSIEQYF.

The chain joins TRBV20-1 to TRBJ1-5; D gene unclear. The V end lost 2 bases, the J end lost 7 bases, and 12 bases lay between the germline ends. Germline lookup yields CDR1 DFQATT and CDR2 SNEGSKA (reference sequence). The CDR3 is 13 residues long. In DNA, the CDR3 is TGCAGTGCTAGATTCGGGGATCGCCAGCCCCAGCATTTT. The encoded protein is CSARFGDRQPQHF.

This clonotype has a count of ten or more. CDR3 loop: CASSQPPGTSGRAGEQYF. The CDR3 DNA reads as TGTGCCAGCAGCCAACCCCCCGGGACTAGCGGGAGGGCCGGGGAGCAGTACTTC. The chain links TRBV7-2 to TRBJ2-7; 16 bases match TRBD2. In germline, CDR1 is SGHTA, CDR2 FQGNSA. The CDR3 runs 18 residues. Trimming at V came to 5 bases and at J to 7 bases, leaving 14 bases not matched to a gene.

The chain employs TRBV5-1 and TRBJ1-1; 7 bases map to TRBD1. This CDR3 spans 17 amino acids. Germline V gives CDR1 SGHRS, CDR2 YFSETQ. V shed 4 bases, J shed 4 bases, and the junction held 16 bases outside the gene matches. In nucleotides, the CDR3 is TGCGCCAGCAGCATTTCCGGGACAGAGGGTCTGGGCACTGAAGCTTTCTTT. Its translation: CASSISGTEGLGTEAFF.

Worth noting for this clonotype: A junction end diverges from the germline sequence, so it may reflect a read error. This chain joins TRBV6-1 and TRBJ2-5; the D call may be TRBD1 or TRBD2 (5 bases each). The CDR3 extends over 15 amino acids. Germline V gives CDR1 MNHNS, CDR2 SASEGT. CDR3: CACSENTGTQETQYF. In DNA form, the CDR3 reads TGTGCCTGCAGTGAAAATACCGGGACGCAAGAGACCCAGTACTTC.

On this clonotype: It may be a read error: a sequence one base away is much more abundant. The V gene is TRBV24-1, the J gene TRBJ2-2; D possibly corresponds to TRBD1 (6 bases). V lost 0 bases to trimming and J lost 4 bases, with 11 bases between them. The CDR3 covers 16 residues. Germline V lookup: CDR1 KGHDR, CDR2 SFDVKD. The CDR3 bases are TGTGCCACCAGTGATTTGGAAGGGGGAAGCACCGGGGAGCTGTTTTTT. This translates into CATSDLEGGSTGELFF.

In this sample, this clonotype turned up a few times. V gene TRBV20-1 combines with J gene TRBJ1-5, with 7 nucleotides matching TRBD1. In germline, CDR1 is DFQATT, CDR2 SNEGSKA (reference sequence). There are 13 residues in the CDR3. V lost 3 bases and J lost 3; bases outside the gene matches: 2. In DNA, the CDR3 is TGCAGTGCTAGCGGGACAGTCAATCAGCCCCAGCATTTT. It is translated as CSASGTVNQPQHF.

At least ten counts were recorded for this clonotype. The rearrangement uses TRBV2 and TRBJ2-7, with D perhaps TRBD1 (5 bases). V gave up 10 bases and J gave up 0 bases, with 13 bases separating them. Germline V gene sequence: CDR1 SNHLY, CDR2 FYNNEI. The CDR3 loop spans 13 amino acids. The CDR3 region is CATGRQSSYEQYF. The CDR3 DNA is TGTGCCACCGGAAGACAGAGCTCCTACGAGCAGTACTTC.

As concerns this clonotype: A much larger clone differs by one base, so this may be a read error. Since the CDR3 does not end with the conserved phenylalanine or tryptophan, this likely comes from a read error. The chain is built from TRBV7-2 and TRBJ2-1; TRBD2 might be the D (5 bases). The germline V gene encodes CDR1 SGHTA and CDR2 FQGNSA. The CDR3 covers 17 residues. With 3 bases removed from V and 1 base from J, the gap between germline ends came to 16 bases. The CDR3, as DNA: TGTGCCAGCAGCTTCCTAACCATTACTAGTTCCTACAATGAGCAGTTCCTC. Its translation: CASSFLTITSSYNEQFL.

In its sample, this clonotype was seen many times. This sequence joins TRBV28 and TRBJ1-5; TRBD1 agrees at 7 bases. The J segment lost 2 bases and the V segment lost 6 bases, leaving 10 bases of the junction unmatched. The V gene's germline CDR1 is MDHEN and CDR2 SYDVKM. The CDR3 has 16 amino acids. The CDR3: CASSWGTAAGNQPQHF. Here the CDR3 DNA reads TGTGCCAGCAGCTGGGGGACAGCTGCGGGCAATCAGCCCCAGCATTTT. Complete variable domain (other parts from reference TRBV28 and TRBJ1-5): DVKVTQSSRYLVKRTGEKVFLECVQDMDHENMFWYRQDPGLGLRLIYFSYDVKMKEKGDIPEGYSVSREKKERFSLILESASTNQTSMYLCASSWGTAAGNQPQHFGDGTRLSIL.

The chain is built from TRBV9 and TRBJ1-4; TRBD1 is a possible D gene (5 bases). Germline CDR1 SGDLS, CDR2 YYNGEE. With 4 bases removed from V and 4 bases from J, the gap between germline ends came to 17 bases. CDR3 size: 16 residues. CDR3 DNA sequence: TGTGCCAGCAGCCCCACGGACATTTCGGATAATGAAAAACTGTTTTTT. Protein: CASSPTDISDNEKLFF.

This clonotype came up many times. J is TRBJ1-6 and V is TRBV19, with unresolved D. Trimming stripped 6 bases from V and 4 bases from J, with 7 bases between. This CDR3 contains 13 residues. Germline CDR1 and CDR2: LNHDA and SQIVND (reference sequence). CDR3 in amino acids: CASSRTYNSPLHF. The DNA of the CDR3 is TGTGCCAGTAGCCGGACTTATAATTCACCCCTCCACTTT. The full variable domain, with the rest looked up from reference TRBV19 and TRBJ1-6, is DGGITQSPKYLFRKEGQNVTLSCEQNLNHDAMYWYRQDPGQGLRLIYYSQIVNDFQKGDIAEGYSVSREKKESFPLTVTSAQKNPTAFYLCASSRTYNSPLHFGNGTRLTVT.

This clonotype was found many times. The V gene is TRBV27, the J gene TRBJ2-2, with TRBD2 as a possible D gene (5 bases). Trimming took 2 bases from V and 7 from J, leaving 14 bases between them. The CDR3 loop spans 15 amino acids. Germline V gene lookup returns CDR1 MNHEY and CDR2 SMNVEV (reference sequence). The CDR3 protein is CASSLMKTTHGELFF. For the CDR3, the DNA is TGTGCCAGCAGTTTAATGAAGACTACTCACGGGGAGCTGTTTTTT.

This clonotype has a count of ten or more. The rearrangement links TRBV5-1 to TRBJ2-3; D call uncertain. V was clipped by 3 bases and J by 4 bases, with 15 bases between them. The germline gives CDR1 SGHRS, CDR2 YFSETQ. The CDR3 loop spans 15 amino acids. CDR3 in amino acids: CASSSYGPRADTQYF. In DNA form, the CDR3 reads TGCGCCAGCAGCTCCTACGGGCCTCGCGCAGATACGCAGTATTTT.

This clonotype was seen ten or more times. The gene calls are TRBV20-1 and TRBJ2-3; 8 bases are a match to TRBD1. V shed 6 bases, J shed 1 base, and the junction held 9 bases outside the gene matches. Germline V gene sequence: CDR1 DFQATT, CDR2 SNEGSKA (reference sequence). The CDR3 is 15 amino acids. The CDR3 bases are TGCAGTGCACTACCACCGACAGGGGGCACAGATACGCAGTATTTT. The encoded protein is CSALPPTGGTDTQYF.

The chain employs TRBV7-2 and TRBJ2-2; D gene unclear. V lost 5 bases and J lost 4, with 17 bases in between. The CDR3 spans 16 residues. Germline loops: CDR1 SGHTA, CDR2 FQGNSA. CDR3 bases: TGTGCCAGCAGCCTCCGATCGGTAGGGTCCACCGGGGAGCTGTTTTTT. Translating it yields CASSLRSVGSTGELFF. The complete variable domain, with remaining parts taken from reference TRBV7-2 and TRBJ2-2, reads GAGVSQSPSNKVTEKGKDVELRCDPISGHTALYWYRQSLGQGLEFLIYFQGNSAPDKSGLPSDRFSAERTGGSVSTLTIQRTQQEDSAVYLCASSLRSVGSTGELFFGEGSRLTVL.

To note about this clonotype: It may be a read error: a sequence one base away is much more abundant. The chain is built from TRBV30 and TRBJ1-1; D is undetermined. Trimming removed 3 bases at V and 6 bases at J, with 8 bases between. The CDR3 is made up of 11 amino acids. Germline values: CDR1 GTSNPN, CDR2 SVGIG (reference sequence). The CDR3 DNA is TGTGCCTGGAGCTACGAGTCTGAAGCTTTCTTT. The encoded protein is CAWSYESEAFF. The full variable domain, in which reference TRBV30 and TRBJ1-1 provide the parts outside the CDR3, is SQTIHQWPATLVQPVGSPLSLECTVEGTSNPNLYWYRQAAGRGLQLLFYSVGIGQISSEVPQNLSASRPQDRQFILSSKKLLLSDSGFYLCAWSYESEAFFGQGTRLTVV.

The V gene is TRBV11-2, the J gene TRBJ1-6; 11 nucleotides align to TRBD1. V gave up 5 bases and J gave up 8 bases; unmatched junction bases: 14. Germline CDR1 is SGHAT and CDR2 is FQNNGV. This CDR3 has 18 amino acids. The DNA of the CDR3 is TGTGCCAGCAGCGGCTCCTGGCGGGGGACAGGGGGGCATTCACCCCTCCACTTT. Its translation is CASSGSWRGTGGHSPLHF.

CDR3 DNA sequence: TGTGCCAGCAACAAAAGGGGACAGGGGTTTGGCTACACCTTC. Translating gives CASNKRGQGFGYTF. The rearrangement links TRBV12-3 or TRBV12-4 to TRBJ1-2, with 10 bases identical to TRBD1. V lost 7 bases and J lost 7; bases outside the gene matches: 9. CDR3 size: 14 residues.